This TCR beta chain was sequenced for a study of cytomegalovirus exposure and HLA in healthy donors. Study-wide results and caveats: Altogether, around 160 TCR beta chains were recorded as cytomegalovirus-associated. A few CMV-associated chains were confirmed in vitro to be specific for CMV antigens.

A remark on this clone: Its antigen is still unknown.

The V gene's germline CDR1 is MNHEY and CDR2 SMNVEV (reference sequence). The CDR3 runs to 15 residues. With 4 bases clipped from V and 1 base from J, the junction kept 6 bases outside the gene matches. The protocol was immunoSEQ multiplex PCR, while the TCRdb copy is restricted to in-frame clones and leaves out a portion. The sample contains about 330,000 clones, 86% of which appear only once. Sequencing input: PBMCs. This TCR was sampled from a woman under 30 in good health and CMV-seronegative. The J gene is TRBJ2-5, the V gene TRBV27, with 7 bases identical to TRBD2. The CDR3: CASSSRGLRQETQYF. CDR3 nucleotides: TGTGCCAGCAGTTCCCGGGGACTACGCCAAGAGACCCAGTACTTC.